This is a list of T cell receptor beta chains from one sample in a study of cytomegalovirus exposure and HLA in healthy donors. Assay used: immunoSEQ multiplex PCR; TCRdb lists only in-frame clones, some missing. The sample gives some 120,000 clones, 77% of which show up once; around 5.8% is in the top ten. Source material: PBMCs. The receptors shown here come from a man aged 18 to 35 in good health and CMV-seropositive. The CDR3 runs from the conserved cysteine through the conserved F or W. A D gene is named only where the DNA matches it firmly. Clone size is given for some rows only: seen once, a few or many times, or a class if the clone is expanded.

TRBD2,TRBV27,TRBJ2-7,-,CASSLTSGMFYEQYF,TGTGCCAGCAGTTTAACTAGCGGGATGTTCTACGAGCAGTACTTC
-,TRBV5-1,TRBJ1-2,-,CASSVERGYQDGYTF,TGCGCCAGCAGCGTGGAAAGGGGGTACCAGGATGGCTACACCTTC
TRBD1,TRBV6-6,TRBJ2-7,few,CASSPPRQGVYEQYF,TGTGCCAGCAGTCCCCCCCGACAGGGGGTTTACGAGCAGTACTTC
-,TRBV10-3,TRBJ1-2,-,CAISDQTVNYGYTF,TGTGCCATCAGTGATCAGACAGTTAACTATGGCTACACCTTC
TRBD1,TRBV5-1,TRBJ1-2,-,CASSLGQGARGYTF,TGCGCCAGCAGCCTAGGACAGGGGGCTCGGGGCTACACCTTC
-,TRBV7-9,TRBJ2-3,once,CASSFPSGGDTQYF,TGTGCCAGCAGCTTTCCCTCAGGTGGAGATACGCAGTATTTT
TRBD2,TRBV11-2,TRBJ2-7,-,CASSTLRGGSIEQYF,TGTGCCAGCAGCACCTTACGCGGGGGATCGATCGAGCAGTACTTC
-,TRBV10-2,TRBJ1-2,-,CASSGEGGYTF,TGCGCCAGCAGTGGCGAGGGAGGCTACACCTTC
TRBD1,TRBV7-3,TRBJ2-2,-,CASSSYRTGGPGELFF,TGTGCCAGCAGCTCATACCGGACAGGGGGTCCCGGGGAGCTGTTTTTT
-,TRBV4-1,TRBJ2-7,-,CASSRDRSYEQYF,TGCGCCAGCAGCCGAGACAGGTCGTACGAGCAGTACTTC
-,TRBV7-2,TRBJ1-1,-,CASSFGTSEAFF,TGTGCCAGCAGCTTTGGGACTTCTGAAGCTTTCTTT
-,TRBV4-2,TRBJ1-3,once,CASSQDTGTNTIYF,TGTGCCAGCAGCCAAGACACAGGGACAAACACCATATATTTT
-,TRBV7-7,TRBJ1-1,once,CASGALLGTEAFF,TGTGCTAGCGGGGCCCTCCTGGGCACTGAAGCTTTCTTT
-,TRBV6-1,TRBJ1-5,-,CASSEIQVHSNQPQHF,TGTGCCAGCAGTGAAATCCAGGTCCATAGCAATCAGCCCCAGCATTTT
TRBD1,TRBV6-6,TRBJ2-1,-,CASSFLGQGYNEQFF,TGTGCCAGCAGTTTTTTGGGACAGGGATACAATGAGCAGTTCTTC
TRBD1,TRBV5-1,TRBJ1-2,few,CASSSTLGQGGGYTF,TGCGCCAGCAGCTCTACTTTAGGACAGGGAGGCGGCTACACCTTC
TRBD2,TRBV7-8,TRBJ2-3,-,CASSSSGTSTDTQYF,TGTGCCAGCAGCTCAAGCGGGACTAGCACAGATACGCAGTATTTT
-,TRBV11-2,TRBJ1-3,few,CASRLGWGNTIYF,TGTGCCAGCAGACTAGGGTGGGGAAACACCATATATTTT
-,TRBV7-9,TRBJ1-1,-,CASSFVSNTEAFF,TGTGCCAGCAGCTTTGTTAGCAACACTGAAGCTTTCTTT
TRBD1,TRBV18,TRBJ1-1,-,CASSTNDRVLTAFF,TGTGCCAGCTCAACAAACGACAGGGTTCTAACTGCTTTCTTT
TRBD1,TRBV28,TRBJ2-7,-,CASSFWVSSRGTNEQYF,TGTGCCAGCAGCTTTTGGGTATCGTCCAGGGGGACCAACGAGCAGTACTTC
-,TRBV4-1,TRBJ1-5,-,CASSQEVNLGTINQPQHF,TGCGCCAGCAGCCAAGAGGTGAACCTCGGGACAATCAATCAGCCCCAGCATTTT
-,TRBV15,TRBJ1-5,few,CATAMSGVRQPQHF,TGTGCCACCGCGATGTCCGGGGTCCGCCAGCCCCAGCATTTT
-,TRBV6-5,TRBJ1-2,-,CASRRANYGYTF,TGTGCCAGCCGTAGAGCTAACTATGGCTACACCTTC
TRBD1,TRBV6-5,TRBJ1-2,-,CASRLGTGIYGYTF,TGTGCCAGCAGATTGGGGACAGGGATCTATGGCTACACCTTC
TRBD2,TRBV7-9,TRBJ2-3,once,CASSLVWASGRAIRDTQYF,TGTGCCAGCAGCTTAGTTTGGGCTAGCGGGAGGGCCATTCGAGATACGCAGTATTTT
TRBD1,TRBV19,TRBJ1-5,-,CASSGQGGQPQHF,TGTGCCAGTAGTGGACAGGGGGGTCAGCCCCAGCATTTT
-,TRBV28,TRBJ1-5,-,CASTSQGTPKPQHF,TGTGCCAGCACCTCTCAGGGGACGCCGAAGCCCCAGCATTTT
-,TRBV6-5,TRBJ2-7,-,CASQAGAHEQYF,TGTGCCAGCCAAGCAGGGGCCCACGAGCAGTACTTC
-,TRBV29-1,TRBJ2-2,-,CSVRNGELFF,TGCAGCGTTCGTAACGGGGAGCTGTTTTTT
TRBD1,TRBV11-2,TRBJ1-2,once,CASSSLQGERGYGYTF,TGTGCCAGCAGCTCCCTACAGGGGGAGAGAGGCTATGGCTACACCTTC
TRBD1,TRBV5-1,TRBJ2-5,-,CASSAGTGEAETQYF,TGCGCCAGCAGCGCGGGGACAGGGGAAGCAGAGACCCAGTACTTC
TRBD2,TRBV5-5,TRBJ2-3,-,CASSPAGGTDTQYF,TGTGCCAGCAGCCCCGCGGGAGGTACAGATACGCAGTATTTT
-,TRBV28,TRBJ1-6,few,CASREVSQGIFSPLHF,TGTGCCAGCCGAGAGGTTAGTCAGGGGATATTTTCACCCCTCCACTTT
-,TRBV10-3,TRBJ2-1,once,CAISEATANEQFF,TGTGCCATCAGTGAGGCGACAGCTAATGAGCAGTTCTTC
-,TRBV29-1,TRBJ1-2,few,CSVRGSGNYGYTF,TGCAGCGTTAGAGGTTCGGGTAACTATGGCTACACCTTC
TRBD1,TRBV7-8,TRBJ2-7,-,CASRTRGAGGHEQYF,TGTGCCAGCAGAACTAGAGGCGCAGGGGGCCACGAGCAGTACTTC
TRBD1,TRBV19,TRBJ1-1,-,CASSIRVGQGAEAFF,TGTGCCAGTAGTATACGGGTGGGACAGGGCGCTGAAGCTTTCTTT
TRBD1,TRBV15,TRBJ2-2,-,CATSISNRGRSTGELFF,TGTGCCACCAGCATATCCAACAGGGGGCGCAGCACCGGGGAGCTGTTTTTT
TRBD1,TRBV5-4,TRBJ2-7,-,CASSLDQGANEQYF,TGTGCCAGCAGCTTGGACCAGGGGGCGAACGAGCAGTACTTC
TRBD1,TRBV15,TRBJ1-1,-,CATSKDRDNTEAFF,TGTGCCACCAGCAAGGACAGGGATAACACTGAAGCTTTCTTT
-,TRBV9,TRBJ1-3,-,CASSQKPGSGGLNSGNTIYF,TGTGCCAGCAGCCAAAAACCAGGTAGCGGGGGTCTCAACTCTGGAAACACCATATATTTT
TRBD1,TRBV27,TRBJ1-1,-,CASSLRQGRGWYTEAFF,TGTGCCAGCAGTCTCCGACAGGGACGAGGGTGGTACACTGAAGCTTTCTTT
TRBD2,TRBV27,TRBJ2-1,few,CASTWGGGQYQGEQFF,TGTGCCAGCACCTGGGGCGGGGGGCAATACCAAGGTGAGCAGTTCTTC